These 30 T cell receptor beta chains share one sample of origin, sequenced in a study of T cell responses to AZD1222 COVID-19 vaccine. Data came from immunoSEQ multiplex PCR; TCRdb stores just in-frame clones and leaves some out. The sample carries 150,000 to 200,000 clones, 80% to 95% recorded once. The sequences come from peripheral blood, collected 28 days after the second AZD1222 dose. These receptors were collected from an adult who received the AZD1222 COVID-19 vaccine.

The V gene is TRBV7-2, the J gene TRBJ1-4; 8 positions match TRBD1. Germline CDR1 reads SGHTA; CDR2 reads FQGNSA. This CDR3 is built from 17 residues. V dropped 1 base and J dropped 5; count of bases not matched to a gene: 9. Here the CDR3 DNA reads TGTGCCAGCAGCTTAGGGGCAGGGGGCGGACCAAATGAAAAACTGTTTTTT. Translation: CASSLGAGGGPNEKLFF.

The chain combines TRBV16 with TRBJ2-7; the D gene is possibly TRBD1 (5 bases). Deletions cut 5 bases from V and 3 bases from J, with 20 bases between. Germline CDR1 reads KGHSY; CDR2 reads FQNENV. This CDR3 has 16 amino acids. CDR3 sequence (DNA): TGTGCCAGCAGCTTTAGGGGCCAGTACCAGAGCTACGAGCAGTACTTC. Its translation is CASSFRGQYQSYEQYF.

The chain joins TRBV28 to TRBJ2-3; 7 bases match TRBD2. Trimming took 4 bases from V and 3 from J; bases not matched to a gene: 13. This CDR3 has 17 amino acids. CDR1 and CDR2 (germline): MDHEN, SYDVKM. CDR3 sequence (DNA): TGTGCCAGCAGTTGGACTTTTGGGCGGGAGTTTACAGATACGCAGTATTTT. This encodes CASSWTFGREFTDTQYF.

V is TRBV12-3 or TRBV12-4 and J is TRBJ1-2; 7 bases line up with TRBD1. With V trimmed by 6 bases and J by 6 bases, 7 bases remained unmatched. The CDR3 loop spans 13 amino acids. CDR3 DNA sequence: TGTGCCAGCAGCCATGACAGGGTGAATGGCTACACCTTC. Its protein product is CASSHDRVNGYTF.

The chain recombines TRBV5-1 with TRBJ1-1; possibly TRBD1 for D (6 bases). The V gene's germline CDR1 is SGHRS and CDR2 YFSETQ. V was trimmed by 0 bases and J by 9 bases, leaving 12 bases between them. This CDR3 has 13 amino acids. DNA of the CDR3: TGCGCCAGCAGCTTGGGAGCAGGGGATAAAGCTTTCTTT. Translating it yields CASSLGAGDKAFF.

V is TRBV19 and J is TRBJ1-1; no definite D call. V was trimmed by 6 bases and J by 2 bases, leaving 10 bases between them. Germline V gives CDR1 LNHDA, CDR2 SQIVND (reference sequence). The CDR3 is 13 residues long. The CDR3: CASRKGGNTEAFF. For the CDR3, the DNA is TGTGCCAGTAGAAAGGGAGGTAACACTGAAGCTTTCTTT. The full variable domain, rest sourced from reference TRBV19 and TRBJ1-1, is DGGITQSPKYLFRKEGQNVTLSCEQNLNHDAMYWYRQDPGQGLRLIYYSQIVNDFQKGDIAEGYSVSREKKESFPLTVTSAQKNPTAFYLCASRKGGNTEAFFGQGTRLTVV.

CDR3: CASGLAPGMGGYTF. CDR3 sequence (DNA): TGTGCTAGTGGTTTGGCCCCAGGGATGGGTGGCTACACCTTC. This chain links TRBV12-5 with TRBJ1-2, with D possibly TRBD1 on 5 matching bases. The CDR3 is 14 amino acids. Trimming shortened V by 1 base and J by 7 bases, and 13 bases separated the two germline ends. Germline-derived CDR1 and CDR2 are LGHNT and FRNRAP.

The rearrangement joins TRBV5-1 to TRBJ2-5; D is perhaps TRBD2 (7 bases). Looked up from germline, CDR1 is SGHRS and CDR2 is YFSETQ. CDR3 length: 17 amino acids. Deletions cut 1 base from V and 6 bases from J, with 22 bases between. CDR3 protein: CASSLSAGARGNKTQYF. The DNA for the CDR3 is TGCGCCAGCAGCTTGTCCGCGGGGGCGCGAGGCAACAAGACCCAGTACTTC.

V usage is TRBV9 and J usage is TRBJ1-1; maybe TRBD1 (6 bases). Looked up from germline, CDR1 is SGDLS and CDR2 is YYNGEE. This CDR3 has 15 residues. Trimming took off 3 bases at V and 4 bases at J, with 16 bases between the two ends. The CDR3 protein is CASSGRTDVGTEAFF. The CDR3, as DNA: TGTGCCAGCAGCGGAAGGACAGACGTCGGCACTGAAGCTTTCTTT.

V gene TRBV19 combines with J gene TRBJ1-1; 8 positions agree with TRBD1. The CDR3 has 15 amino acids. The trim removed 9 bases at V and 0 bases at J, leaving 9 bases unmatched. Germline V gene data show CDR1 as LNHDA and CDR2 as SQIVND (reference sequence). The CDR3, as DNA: TGTGCCAGCACCTCTTCGACAGGGGTGAACACTGAAGCTTTCTTT. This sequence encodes CASTSSTGVNTEAFF.

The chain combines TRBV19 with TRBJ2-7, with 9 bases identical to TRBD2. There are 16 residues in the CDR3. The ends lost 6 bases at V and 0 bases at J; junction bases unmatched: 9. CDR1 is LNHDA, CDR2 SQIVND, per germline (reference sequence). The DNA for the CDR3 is TGTGCCAGTAGGAGGACGACTAGCGGCCTCTCCTACGAGCAGTACTTC. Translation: CASRRTTSGLSYEQYF.

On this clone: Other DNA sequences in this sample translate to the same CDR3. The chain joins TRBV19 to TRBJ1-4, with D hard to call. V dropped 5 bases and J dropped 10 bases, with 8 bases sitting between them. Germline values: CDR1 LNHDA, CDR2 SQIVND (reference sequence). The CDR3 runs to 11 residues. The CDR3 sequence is CASSLRGKLFF. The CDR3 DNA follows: TGTGCCAGTAGTCTCCGTGGAAAACTGTTTTTT. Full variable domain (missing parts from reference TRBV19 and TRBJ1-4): DGGITQSPKYLFRKEGQNVTLSCEQNLNHDAMYWYRQDPGQGLRLIYYSQIVNDFQKGDIAEGYSVSREKKESFPLTVTSAQKNPTAFYLCASSLRGKLFFGSGTQLSVL.

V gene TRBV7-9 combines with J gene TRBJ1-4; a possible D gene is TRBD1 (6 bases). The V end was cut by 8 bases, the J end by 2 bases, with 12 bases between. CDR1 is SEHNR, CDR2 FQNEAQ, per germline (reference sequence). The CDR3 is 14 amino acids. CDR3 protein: CASSGASTNEKLFF. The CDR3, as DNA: TGTGCCAGCTCAGGGGCGTCGACTAATGAAAAACTGTTTTTT.

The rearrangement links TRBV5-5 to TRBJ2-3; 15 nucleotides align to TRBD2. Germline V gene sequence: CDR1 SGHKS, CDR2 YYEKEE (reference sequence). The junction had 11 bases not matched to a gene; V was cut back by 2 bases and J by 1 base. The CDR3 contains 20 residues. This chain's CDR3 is CASSLGTSGRKGEGTDTQYF. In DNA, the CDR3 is TGTGCCAGCAGCTTAGGGACTAGCGGGAGGAAGGGGGAGGGCACAGATACGCAGTATTTT.

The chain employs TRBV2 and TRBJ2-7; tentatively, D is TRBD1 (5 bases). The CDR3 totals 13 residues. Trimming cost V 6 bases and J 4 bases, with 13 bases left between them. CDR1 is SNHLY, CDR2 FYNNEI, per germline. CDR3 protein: CASRVVKGYEQYF. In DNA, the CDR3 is TGTGCCAGCAGAGTTGTTAAGGGGTACGAGCAGTACTTC.

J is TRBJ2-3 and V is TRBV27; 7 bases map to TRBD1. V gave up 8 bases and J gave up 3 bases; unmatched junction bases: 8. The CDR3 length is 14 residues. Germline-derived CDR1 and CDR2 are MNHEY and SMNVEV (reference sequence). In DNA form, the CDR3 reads TGTGCCAGCTGCCAATCGACAGGGACAGATACGCAGTATTTT. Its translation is CASCQSTGTDTQYF.

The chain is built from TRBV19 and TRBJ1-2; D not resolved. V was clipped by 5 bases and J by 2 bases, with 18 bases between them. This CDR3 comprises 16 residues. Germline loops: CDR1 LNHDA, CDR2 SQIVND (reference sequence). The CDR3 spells CASSSGQAGSNYGYTF. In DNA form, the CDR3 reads TGTGCCAGTAGTTCGGGCCAAGCCGGGAGCAACTATGGCTACACCTTC.

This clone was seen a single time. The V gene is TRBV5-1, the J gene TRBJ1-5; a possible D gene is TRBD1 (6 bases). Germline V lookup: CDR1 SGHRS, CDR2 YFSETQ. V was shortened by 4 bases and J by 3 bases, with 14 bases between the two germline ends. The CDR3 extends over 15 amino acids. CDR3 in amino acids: CASSPTGLPNQPQHF. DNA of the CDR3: TGCGCCAGCAGCCCCACAGGGCTCCCCAATCAGCCCCAGCATTTT.

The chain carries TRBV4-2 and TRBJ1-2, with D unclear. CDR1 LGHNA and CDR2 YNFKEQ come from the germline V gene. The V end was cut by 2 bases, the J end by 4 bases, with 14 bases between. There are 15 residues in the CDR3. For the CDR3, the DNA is TGTGCCAGCAGCCAAACCGACAACCCTCTCTATGGCTACACCTTC. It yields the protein CASSQTDNPLYGYTF.

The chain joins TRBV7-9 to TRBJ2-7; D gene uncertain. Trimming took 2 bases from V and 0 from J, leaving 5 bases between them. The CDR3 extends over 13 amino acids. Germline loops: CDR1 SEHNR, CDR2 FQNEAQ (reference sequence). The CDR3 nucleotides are TGTGCCAGCAGCTTAAGTAGCTCCTACGAGCAGTACTTC. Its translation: CASSLSSSYEQYF.

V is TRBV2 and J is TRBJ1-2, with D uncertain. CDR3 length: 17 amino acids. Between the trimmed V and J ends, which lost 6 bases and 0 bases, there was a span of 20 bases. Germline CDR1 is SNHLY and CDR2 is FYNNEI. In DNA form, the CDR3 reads TGTGCCAGCAGGCTTTTAGTTTTAAAGGGAACTAACTATGGCTACACCTTC. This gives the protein CASRLLVLKGTNYGYTF. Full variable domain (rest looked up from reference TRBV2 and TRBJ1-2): EPEVTQTPSHQVTQMGQEVILRCVPISNHLYFYWYRQILGQKVEFLVSFYNNEISEKSEIFDDQFSVERPDGSNFTLKIRSTKLEDSAMYFCASRLLVLKGTNYGYTFGSGTRLTVV.

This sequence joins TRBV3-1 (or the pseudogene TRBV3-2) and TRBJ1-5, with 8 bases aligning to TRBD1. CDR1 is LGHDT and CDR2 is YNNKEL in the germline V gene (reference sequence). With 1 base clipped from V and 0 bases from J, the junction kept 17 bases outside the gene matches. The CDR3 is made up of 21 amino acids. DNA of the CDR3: TGTGCCAGCAGCCAAGGGGGCCCCGGGACAGGAGGGAATTATAGCAATCAGCCCCAGCATTTT. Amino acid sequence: CASSQGGPGTGGNYSNQPQHF.

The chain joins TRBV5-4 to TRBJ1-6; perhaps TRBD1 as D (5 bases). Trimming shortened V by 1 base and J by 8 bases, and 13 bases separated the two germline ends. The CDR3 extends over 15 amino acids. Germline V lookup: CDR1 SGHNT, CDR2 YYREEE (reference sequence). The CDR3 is CASSLSGGFDSPLHF. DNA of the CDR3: TGTGCCAGCAGCTTGTCTGGGGGTTTTGATTCACCCCTCCACTTT.

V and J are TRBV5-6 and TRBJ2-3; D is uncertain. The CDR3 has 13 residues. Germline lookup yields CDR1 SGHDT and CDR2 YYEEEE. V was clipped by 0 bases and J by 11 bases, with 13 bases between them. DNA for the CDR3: TGTGCCAGCAGCTTGGACTGGATGGGTGAGCAGTATTTT. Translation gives CASSLDWMGEQYF.

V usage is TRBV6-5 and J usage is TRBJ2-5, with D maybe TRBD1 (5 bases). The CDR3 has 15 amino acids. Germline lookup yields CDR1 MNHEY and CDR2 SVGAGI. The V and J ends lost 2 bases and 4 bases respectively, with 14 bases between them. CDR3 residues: CASSYLRGQGETQYF. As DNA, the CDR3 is TGTGCCAGCAGTTACCTTAGAGGACAAGGAGAGACCCAGTACTTC.

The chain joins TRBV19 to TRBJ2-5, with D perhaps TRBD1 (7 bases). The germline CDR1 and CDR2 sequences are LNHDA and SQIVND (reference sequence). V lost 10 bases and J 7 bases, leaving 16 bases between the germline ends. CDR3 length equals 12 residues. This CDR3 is CATAGQGGTQYF. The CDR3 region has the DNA TGTGCCACGGCAGGGCAGGGGGGGACCCAGTACTTC.

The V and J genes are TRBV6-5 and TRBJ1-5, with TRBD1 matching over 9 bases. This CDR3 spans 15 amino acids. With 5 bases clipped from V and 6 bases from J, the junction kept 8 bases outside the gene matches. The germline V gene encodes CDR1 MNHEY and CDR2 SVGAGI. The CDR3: CASSPGQGGVQPQHF. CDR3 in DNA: TGTGCCAGCAGTCCGGGACAGGGAGGGGTTCAGCCCCAGCATTTT.

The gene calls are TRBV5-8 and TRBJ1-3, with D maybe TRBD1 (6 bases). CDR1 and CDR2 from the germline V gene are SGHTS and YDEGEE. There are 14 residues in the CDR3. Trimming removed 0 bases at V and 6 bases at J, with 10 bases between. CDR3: CASSLVGGTNTIYF. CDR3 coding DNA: TGTGCCAGCAGCTTGGTAGGGGGTACAAACACCATATATTTT.

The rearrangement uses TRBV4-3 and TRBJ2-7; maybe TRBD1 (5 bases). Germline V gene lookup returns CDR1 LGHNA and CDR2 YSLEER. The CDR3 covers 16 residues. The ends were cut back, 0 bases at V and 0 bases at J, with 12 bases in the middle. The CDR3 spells CASSQDPAGNSYEQYF. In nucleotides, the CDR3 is TGCGCCAGCAGCCAAGATCCCGCAGGGAACTCCTACGAGCAGTACTTC.

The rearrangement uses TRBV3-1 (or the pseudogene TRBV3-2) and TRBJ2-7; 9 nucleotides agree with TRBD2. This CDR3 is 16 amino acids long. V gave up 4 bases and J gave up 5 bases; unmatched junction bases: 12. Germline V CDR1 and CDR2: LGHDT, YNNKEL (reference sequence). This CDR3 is CASSPRLAGGPNEQYF. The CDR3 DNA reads TGTGCCAGCAGCCCTCGTCTTGCGGGGGGGCCGAACGAGCAGTACTTC.